What follows is one TCR beta chain and its context. Its antigen is as yet unknown. This sample was taken from a study of radiation and T cells in renal cell carcinoma. Using immunoSEQ multiplex PCR, the repertoire was profiled, and TCRdb retains in-frame clones only, with some absent. The table lists 100,000 to 150,000 clones, 81% of them singletons. V shed 5 bases, J shed 3 bases, and the junction held 4 bases outside the gene matches. Germline V CDR1 and CDR2: MNHNS, SASEGT. The CDR3 loop spans 14 amino acids. Notes on the study in general: In blood, top tumor clones expanded by 2 weeks, shrinking by 4. Without pretreatment biopsies, baseline tumor clonotype presence was undetermined.

This sample's time point: blood 2 weeks post-SBRT. The treatment denotes: 15 Gy SBRT to primary tumor, nephrectomy 4 weeks later. Blood was sampled at baseline, 2 weeks and 4 weeks after SBRT. The patient's renal cell carcinoma had clear cell pathology. Material: blood, obtained from a patient whose treatment included radiotherapy and nephrectomy. V is TRBV6-1 and J is TRBJ2-7; 10 bases line up with TRBD1. The sequence came from a man in his fifties with renal cell carcinoma. CDR3 bases: TGTGCCAGCAGTACCCGGACAGGGGGCTACGAGCAGTACTTC. Translating gives CASSTRTGGYEQYF.